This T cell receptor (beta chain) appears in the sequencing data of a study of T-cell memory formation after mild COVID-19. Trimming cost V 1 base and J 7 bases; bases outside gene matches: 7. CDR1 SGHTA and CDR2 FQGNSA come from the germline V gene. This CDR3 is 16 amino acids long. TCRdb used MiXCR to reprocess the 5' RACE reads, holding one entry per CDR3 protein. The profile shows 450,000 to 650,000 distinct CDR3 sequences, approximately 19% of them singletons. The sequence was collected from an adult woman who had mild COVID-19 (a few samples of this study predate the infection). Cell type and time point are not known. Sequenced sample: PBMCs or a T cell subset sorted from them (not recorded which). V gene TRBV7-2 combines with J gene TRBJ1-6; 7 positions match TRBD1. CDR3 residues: CASSLDGQAYNSPLHF. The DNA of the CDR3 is TGTGCCAGCAGCTTAGACGGACAGGCATACAATTCACCCCTCCACTTT.